Each of the 20 T cell receptor beta chains below was sequenced from the same sample in a study of blood T cell repertoires in COVID-19. The repertoire was sequenced with immunoSEQ multiplex PCR; TCRdb's copy has only in-frame clones and lacks some. The sample lists about 190,000 clones; more than 60% were seen once. The specimen was peripheral blood. The receptors were sampled from a man in his forties or fifties who had recovered from COVID-19.

V is TRBV9 and J is TRBJ1-3; maybe TRBD1 (5 bases). This CDR3 region has 17 residues. Germline V gives CDR1 SGDLS, CDR2 YYNGEE. V was shortened by 0 bases and J by 0 bases, with 13 bases between the two germline ends. CDR3 protein: CASSVASAGSSGNTIYF. The CDR3 coding sequence is TGTGCCAGCAGCGTAGCTAGCGCAGGGAGCTCTGGAAACACCATATATTTT.

The chain carries TRBV4-2 and TRBJ2-2; weak D call: TRBD1 (5 bases). The CDR3 runs 16 residues. V lost 1 base and J lost 4, with 13 bases in between. Germline V gene lookup returns CDR1 LGHNA and CDR2 YNFKEQ. In DNA form, the CDR3 reads TGTGCCAGCAGCCAAGCAGCCAGGGCCGGCACCGGGGAGCTGTTTTTT. Its protein product is CASSQAARAGTGELFF.

V and J are TRBV11-2 and TRBJ1-1; 8 nucleotides align to TRBD1. This CDR3 region has 15 residues. Per the germline V gene, CDR1 is SGHAT and CDR2 is FQNNGV. The V segment lost 0 bases and the J segment 4 bases; nucleotides outside the gene matches: 4. CDR3 region: CASSLDSGQGTEAFF. In DNA, the CDR3 is TGTGCCAGCAGCTTAGATAGCGGACAGGGCACTGAAGCTTTCTTT.

The J gene is TRBJ2-7, the V gene TRBV29-1; 11 bases match TRBD2. The CDR3 is made up of 14 amino acids. The germline CDR1 and CDR2 sequences are SQVTM and ANQGSEA. With 6 bases clipped from V and 2 bases from J, the junction kept 6 bases outside the gene matches. This CDR3 reads CSVLLTSGAYEQYF. CDR3 in DNA: TGCAGCGTCCTACTGACTAGCGGGGCCTACGAGCAGTACTTC.

Here the CDR3 DNA reads TGTGCCAGCAGTTTATCGATAATAGGCCTAGCGGGCGGTAGGGACATTCAGTACTTC. Translating it yields CASSLSIIGLAGGRDIQYF. The genes are TRBV27 and TRBJ2-4, with 8 bases aligning to TRBD2. CDR3 length: 19 residues. After removal of 0 bases from V and 8 bases from J, the junction contained 18 bases not matched to a gene. The germline V gene encodes CDR1 MNHEY and CDR2 SMNVEV (reference sequence).

The chain couples TRBV11-2 to TRBJ2-1, with 8 nucleotides matching TRBD2. The CDR3 consists of 15 residues. Per the germline V gene, CDR1 is SGHAT and CDR2 is FQNNGV. V gave up 1 base and J gave up 9 bases; unmatched junction bases: 8. For the CDR3, the DNA is TGTGCCAGCAGCTTAGGCCCAGCGGGAGTGGTTGAGCAGTTCTTC. Its translation is CASSLGPAGVVEQFF.

The chain uses TRBV28 and TRBJ2-7; TRBD2 agrees at 9 bases. V lost 4 bases, J lost 7 bases, and 17 bases stayed unmatched. The V gene's germline CDR1 is MDHEN and CDR2 SYDVKM. This CDR3 is built from 17 residues. CDR3 bases: TGTGCCAGCAGTTCCGGACTAGCGAGGGGTGCAACGGGAGAGCAGTACTTC. This encodes CASSSGLARGATGEQYF.

CDR3 coding DNA: TGTGCCAGCAGTATTACAGGGTCCACTGAAGCTTTCTTT. This gives the protein CASSITGSTEAFF. The rearrangement uses TRBV6-5 and TRBJ1-1, with D possibly being TRBD1 (6 bases). The CDR3 has 13 amino acids. Trimming took 5 bases from V and 4 from J, leaving 11 bases between them. CDR1 MNHEY and CDR2 SVGAGI come from the germline V gene.

This chain links TRBV7-9 with TRBJ1-2, with 7 bases lining up with TRBD1. Germline V CDR1 and CDR2: SEHNR, FQNEAQ (reference sequence). The CDR3 length is 14 residues. The trim removed 1 base at V and 8 bases at J, leaving 7 bases unmatched. CDR3 sequence (DNA): TGTGCCAGCAGCTTAGGACAGGGCCAGGGGGGCTACACCTTC. This encodes CASSLGQGQGGYTF.

The chain links TRBV18 to TRBJ2-3; 8 positions match TRBD2. The CDR3 is 17 amino acids. Germline V gene data show CDR1 as KGHSH and CDR2 as LQKENI. The ends lost 6 bases at V and 4 bases at J; junction bases unmatched: 15. The CDR3 is CASSPLGPGTSSDTQYF. The CDR3 DNA is TGTGCCAGCTCCCCCCTGGGCCCCGGGACTAGTTCAGATACGCAGTATTTT.

The chain carries TRBV30 and TRBJ1-4; maybe TRBD1 (5 bases). Per the germline V gene, CDR1 is GTSNPN and CDR2 is SVGIG (reference sequence). V was trimmed by 2 bases and J by 8 bases, leaving 12 bases between them. This CDR3 is 13 amino acids long. CDR3 region: CAWSSGLGEKLFF. The CDR3 nucleotides read TGTGCCTGGAGTTCAGGGTTAGGGGAAAAACTGTTTTTT.

V usage is TRBV2 and J usage is TRBJ1-2; D unresolved. Germline-derived CDR1 and CDR2 are SNHLY and FYNNEI. The V end lost 7 bases, the J end lost 8 bases, and 20 bases lay between the germline ends. CDR3 length: 14 amino acids. The DNA of the CDR3 is TGTGCCAGCACGGACTCCCACCTGGCGAGAGGCTACACCTTC. Translating it yields CASTDSHLARGYTF.

The chain has TRBV28 and TRBJ1-5; 7 nucleotides agree with TRBD1. The CDR3 spans 20 residues. In germline, CDR1 is MDHEN, CDR2 SYDVKM. Germline trimming cut 3 bases from V and 3 bases from J; bases unmatched to any gene: 20. The CDR3 DNA follows: TGTGCCAGCAGTTTCGGGGGCGACAGGGATGTAAGGGTGGCCAATCAGCCCCAGCATTTT. Protein: CASSFGGDRDVRVANQPQHF.

This clone was detected once. V usage is TRBV28 and J usage is TRBJ2-1; a weak D match, TRBD2 (7 bases). Germline V gene data show CDR1 as MDHEN and CDR2 as SYDVKM. The CDR3 covers 15 residues. The V gene lost 1 base and the J gene lost 6 bases, with 13 bases spanning the gap. The CDR3 DNA reads as TGTGCCAGCAGTTTATCTACTAGGGGGGGCAATGAGCAGTTCTTC. Its protein is CASSLSTRGGNEQFF.

In its sample, this clone was seen a few times. The CDR3 spells CSVDGVGQGMNTEAFF. Written as DNA, the CDR3 is TGCAGCGTTGATGGGGTCGGACAGGGGATGAACACTGAAGCTTTCTTT. J is TRBJ1-1 and V is TRBV29-1, with 9 bases aligning to TRBD1. Germline V gives CDR1 SQVTM, CDR2 ANQGSEA. Unmatched junction bases numbered 8, after V lost 3 bases and J lost 0 bases. The CDR3 is 16 amino acids.

The sample holds a few counts of this clone. The gene calls are TRBV28 and TRBJ1-5, with TRBD1 identical over 7 bases. The CDR3 loop spans 14 amino acids. The V gene's germline CDR1 is MDHEN and CDR2 SYDVKM. Trimming at V came to 6 bases and at J to 4 bases, leaving 6 bases not matched to a gene. For the CDR3, the DNA is TGTGCCAGCAGGACAACAGGGGAGAATCAGCCCCAGCATTTT. This encodes CASRTTGENQPQHF.

V and J are TRBV7-7 and TRBJ2-1, with 7 bases lining up with TRBD1. J lost 8 bases, V lost 6 bases, and 10 bases had no gene match. Germline V gene lookup returns CDR1 SSHAT and CDR2 FNYEAQ (reference sequence). The CDR3 loop spans 14 amino acids. The CDR3 sequence is CASSLNRGSDEQFF. CDR3 sequence (DNA): TGTGCCAGCAGTCTCAACAGGGGCAGCGATGAGCAGTTCTTC.

The gene calls are TRBV6-2 or TRBV6-3 and TRBJ1-2; TRBD1 aligns across 10 bases. This CDR3 is built from 15 residues. Germline assignment: CDR1 MNHEY and CDR2 SVGEGT. J lost 7 bases, V lost 5 bases, and 10 bases had no gene match. Here the CDR3 DNA reads TGTGCCAGCAGTGACCCTGACAGGGGGCGAACTGGCTACACCTTC. This encodes CASSDPDRGRTGYTF.

This clone was recorded once. This chain connects TRBV6-5 to TRBJ1-2; 10 nucleotides agree with TRBD1. Germline values: CDR1 MNHEY, CDR2 SVGAGI. The J segment lost 6 bases and the V segment lost 8 bases, leaving 6 bases of the junction unmatched. This CDR3 is 13 amino acids long. The CDR3 is CASGTGDMDGYTF. In DNA form, the CDR3 reads TGTGCCAGCGGGACAGGGGACATGGATGGCTACACCTTC.

This clone was seen once. V gene TRBV28 combines with J gene TRBJ1-3, with unresolved D. Germline V lookup: CDR1 MDHEN, CDR2 SYDVKM. Trimming stripped 5 bases from V and 4 bases from J, with 12 bases between. This CDR3 spans 14 amino acids. The CDR3 region has the DNA TGTGCCAGCAGTCTTACTTCGGGAGGAAACACCATATATTTT. Translation: CASSLTSGGNTIYF.